This TCR beta chain was obtained from a study of blood T cell repertoires in COVID-19. For the study at large: Spain, Italy and the United States supplied samples that represented acute and convalescent COVID-19. Nucleic acid was either cDNA or gDNA, and it came from T cells, B-cell-depleted T cells, or PBMCs.

As processed by the authors: Reference gene primer amplification in the assay estimated nucleated cell counts. Assay: immunoSEQ multiplex PCR; the TCRdb copy retains only in-frame clones and omits some. That table furnishes V, J and clone size, whereas the DNA furnished D and trimming. The data hold around 83,000 clones, with around nine tenths observed a single time. The CDR3 is 11 residues long. CDR1 is SGHRS, CDR2 YFSETQ, per germline. Trimming took off 8 bases at V and 10 bases at J, with 15 bases between the two ends. The sequencing input was peripheral blood. The source is a man between 65 and 85 years old with active or convalescent COVID-19. V gene TRBV5-1 combines with J gene TRBJ2-5; weak D call: TRBD2 (6 bases). The CDR3 loop reads CASGGGKSQYF. CDR3 DNA: TGCGCCAGTGGTGGGGGGAAGAGCCAGTACTTC. The whole variable domain, filled in from reference TRBV5-1 and TRBJ2-5, reads KAGVTQTPRYLIKTRGQQVTLSCSPISGHRSVSWYQQTPGQGLQFLFEYFSETQRNKGNFPGRFSGRQFSNSRSEMNVSTLELGDSALYLCASGGGKSQYFGPGTRLLVL.